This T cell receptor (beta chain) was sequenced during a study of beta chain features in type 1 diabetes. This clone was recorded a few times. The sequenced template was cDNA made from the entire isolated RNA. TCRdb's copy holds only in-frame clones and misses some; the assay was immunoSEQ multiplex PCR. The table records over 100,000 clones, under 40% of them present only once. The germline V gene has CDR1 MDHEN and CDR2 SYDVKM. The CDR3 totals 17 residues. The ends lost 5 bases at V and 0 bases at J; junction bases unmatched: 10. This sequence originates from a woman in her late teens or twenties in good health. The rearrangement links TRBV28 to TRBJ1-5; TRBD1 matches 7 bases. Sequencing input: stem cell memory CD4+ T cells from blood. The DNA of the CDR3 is TGTGCCAGCAGTACCCGGACAGGAGCATATAGCAATCAGCCCCAGCATTTT. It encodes CASSTRTGAYSNQPQHF.